This T cell receptor beta chain was observed in a study of shared clonotypes between healthy human individuals. The CDR3 extends over 16 amino acids. Germline V gives CDR1 SQVTM, CDR2 ANQGSEA. V was pared by 2 bases and J by 0 bases, with 15 bases between. CD45RO-negative, CCR7-positively selected cells formed the naive CD8 fraction, excluding terminally differentiated effector memory CD45RA+ cells. TCRdb keeps only in-frame clones here, not all; method: immunoSEQ multiplex PCR. The table has around 2.1 million clones, roughly 91% seen once. V and J are TRBV29-1 and TRBJ2-3, with D possibly being TRBD2 (6 bases). Sequencing was carried out using naive CD8+ T cells from PBMCs. The receptor's source is a man aged 18 to 35 in good health. Some clones in this sample may be carry-over from other donors' samples. The CDR3 coding sequence is TGCAGCGTTGAACGGGGCGGGGTTACTAGCACAGATACGCAGTATTTT. This gives the protein CSVERGGVTSTDTQYF.